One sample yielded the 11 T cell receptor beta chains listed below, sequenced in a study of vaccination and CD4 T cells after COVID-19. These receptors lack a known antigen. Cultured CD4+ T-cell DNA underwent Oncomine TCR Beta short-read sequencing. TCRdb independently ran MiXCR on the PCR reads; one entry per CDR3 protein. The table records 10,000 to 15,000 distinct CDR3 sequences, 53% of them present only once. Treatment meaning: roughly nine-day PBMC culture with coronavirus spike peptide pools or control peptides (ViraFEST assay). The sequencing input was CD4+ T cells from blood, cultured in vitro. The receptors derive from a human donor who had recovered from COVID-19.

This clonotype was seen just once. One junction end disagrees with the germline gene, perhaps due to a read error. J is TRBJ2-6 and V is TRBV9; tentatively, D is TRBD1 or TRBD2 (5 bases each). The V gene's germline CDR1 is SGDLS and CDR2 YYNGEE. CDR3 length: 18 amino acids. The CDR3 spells CASTVRPGTRTGANVLTF. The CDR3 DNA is TGTGCCAGCACCGTACGACCGGGGACGAGGACTGGGGCCAACGTCCTGACTTTC.

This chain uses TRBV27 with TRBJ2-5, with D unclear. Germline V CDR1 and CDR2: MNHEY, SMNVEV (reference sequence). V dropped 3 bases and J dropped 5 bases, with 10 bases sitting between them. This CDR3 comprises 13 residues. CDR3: CASSLGFGETQYF. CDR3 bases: TGTGCCAGCAGTTTGGGGTTTGGGGAGACCCAGTACTTC.

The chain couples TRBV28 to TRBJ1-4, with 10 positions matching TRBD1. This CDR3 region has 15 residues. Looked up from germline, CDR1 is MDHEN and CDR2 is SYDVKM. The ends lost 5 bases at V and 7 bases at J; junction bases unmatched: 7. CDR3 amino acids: CASSTDRGPGEKLFF. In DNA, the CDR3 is TGTGCCAGCAGTACCGACAGGGGGCCTGGTGAAAAACTGTTTTTT.

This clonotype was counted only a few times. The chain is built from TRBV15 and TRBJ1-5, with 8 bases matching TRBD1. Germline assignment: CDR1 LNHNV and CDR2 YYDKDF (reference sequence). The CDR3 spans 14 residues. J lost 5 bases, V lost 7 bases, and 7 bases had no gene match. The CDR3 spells CATKRTGRDQPQHF. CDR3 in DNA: TGTGCCACCAAGAGGACAGGGCGGGATCAGCCCCAGCATTTT. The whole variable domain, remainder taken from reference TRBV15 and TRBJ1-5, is DAMVIQNPRYQVTQFGKPVTLSCSQTLNHNVMYWYQQKSSQAPKLLFHYYDKDFNNEADTPDNFQSRRPNTSFCFLDIRSPGLGDTAMYLCATKRTGRDQPQHFGDGTRLSIL.

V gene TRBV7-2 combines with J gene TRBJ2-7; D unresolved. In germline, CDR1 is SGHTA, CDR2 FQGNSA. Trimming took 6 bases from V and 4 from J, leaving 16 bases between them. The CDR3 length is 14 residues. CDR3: CASRPRGPRYEQYF. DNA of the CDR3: TGTGCCAGCAGACCACGTGGACCTCGGTACGAGCAGTACTTC.

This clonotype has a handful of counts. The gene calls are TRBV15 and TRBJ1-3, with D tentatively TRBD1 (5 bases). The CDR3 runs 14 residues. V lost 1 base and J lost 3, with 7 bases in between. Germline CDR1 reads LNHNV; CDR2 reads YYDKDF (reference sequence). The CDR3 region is CATSRATDGNTIYF. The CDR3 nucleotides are TGTGCCACCAGCAGAGCGACAGATGGAAACACCATATATTTT.

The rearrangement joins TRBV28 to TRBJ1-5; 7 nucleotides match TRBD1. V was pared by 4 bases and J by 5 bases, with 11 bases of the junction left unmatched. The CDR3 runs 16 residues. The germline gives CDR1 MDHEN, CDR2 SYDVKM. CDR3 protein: CASSSAQGRWDQPQHF. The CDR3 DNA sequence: TGTGCCAGCAGTTCCGCACAGGGGCGATGGGATCAGCCCCAGCATTTT.

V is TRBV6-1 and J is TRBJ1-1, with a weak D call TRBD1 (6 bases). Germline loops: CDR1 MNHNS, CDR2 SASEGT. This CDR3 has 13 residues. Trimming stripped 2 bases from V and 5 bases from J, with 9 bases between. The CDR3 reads CASSELGGTEAFF. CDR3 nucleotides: TGTGCCAGCAGTGAATTAGGGGGTACTGAAGCTTTCTTT.

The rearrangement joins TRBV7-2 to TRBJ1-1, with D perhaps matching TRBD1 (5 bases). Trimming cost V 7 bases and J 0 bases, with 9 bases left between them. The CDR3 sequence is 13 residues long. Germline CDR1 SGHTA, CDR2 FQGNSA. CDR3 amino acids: CASKEGMNTEAFF. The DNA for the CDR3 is TGTGCCAGCAAGGAGGGGATGAACACTGAAGCTTTCTTT.

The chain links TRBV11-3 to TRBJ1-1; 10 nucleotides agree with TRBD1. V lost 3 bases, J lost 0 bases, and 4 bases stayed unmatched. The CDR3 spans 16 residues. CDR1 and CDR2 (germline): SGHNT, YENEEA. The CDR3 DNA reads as TGTGCCAGCAGCTTTGGGACAGGGGAGATGAACACTGAAGCTTTCTTT. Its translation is CASSFGTGEMNTEAFF.

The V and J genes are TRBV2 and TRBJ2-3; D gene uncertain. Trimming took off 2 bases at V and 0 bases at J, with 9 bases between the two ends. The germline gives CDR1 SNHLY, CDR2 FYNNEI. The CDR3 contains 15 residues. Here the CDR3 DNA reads TGTGCCAGCAGTGAACGGTGGAGTAGCACAGATACGCAGTATTTT. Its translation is CASSERWSSTDTQYF.